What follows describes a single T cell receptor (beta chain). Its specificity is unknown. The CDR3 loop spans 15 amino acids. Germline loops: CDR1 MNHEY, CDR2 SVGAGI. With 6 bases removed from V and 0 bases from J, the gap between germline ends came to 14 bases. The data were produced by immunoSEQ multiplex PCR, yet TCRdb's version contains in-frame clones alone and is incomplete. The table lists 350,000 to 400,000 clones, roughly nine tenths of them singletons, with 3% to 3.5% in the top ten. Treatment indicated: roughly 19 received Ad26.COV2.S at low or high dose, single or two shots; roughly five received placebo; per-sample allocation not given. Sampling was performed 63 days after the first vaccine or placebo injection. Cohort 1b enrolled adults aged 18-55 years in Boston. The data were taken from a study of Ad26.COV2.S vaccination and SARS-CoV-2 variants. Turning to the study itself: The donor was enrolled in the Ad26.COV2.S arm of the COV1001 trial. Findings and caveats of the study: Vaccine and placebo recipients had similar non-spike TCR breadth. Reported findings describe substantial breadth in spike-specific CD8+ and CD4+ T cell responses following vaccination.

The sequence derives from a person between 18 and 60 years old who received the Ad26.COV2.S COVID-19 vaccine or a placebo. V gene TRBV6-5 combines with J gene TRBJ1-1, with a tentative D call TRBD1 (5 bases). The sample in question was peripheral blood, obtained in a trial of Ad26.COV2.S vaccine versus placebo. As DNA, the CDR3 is TGTGCCAGCAGGGACTCGACAGAACTGAACACTGAAGCTTTCTTT. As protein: CASRDSTELNTEAFF.